The clone carrying this T cell receptor beta chain has a count of ten or more. Its antigen is still unknown. Next came a second PCR, run for about 6 to 12 cycles, which used a sample-barcoded 5' primer along with a J-beta primer mix. A template-switch adaptor with 12 random nucleotides tagged each cDNA molecule. TCRdb processed the 5' RACE reads anew with MiXCR; each CDR3 protein has one entry. This table holds some 670,000 distinct CDR3 sequences, approximately 52% found once. In germline, CDR1 is SGHTA, CDR2 FQGNSA. This CDR3 region has 16 residues. Trimming removed 5 bases from V and 3 bases from J; junction bases left unmatched: 9. Donors were healthy Caucasian individuals from Russia aged roughly 6 to 95. The draw of peripheral blood yielded around 10 milliliters from each donor. The data were obtained in a study of blood T cells in healthy people across ages. General study results and limits: Because sorting was not performed, PBMCs prevented conclusive naive versus antigen-experienced comparison.

The source is a woman of 80 years or more in good health. Sequencing was done on a sample of blood. V gene TRBV7-2 combines with J gene TRBJ2-1, with 8 bases matching TRBD1. The CDR3 DNA follows: TGTGCCAGCAGCCGCCCCGGGACAGGCCGCTACAATGAGCAGTTCTTC. Protein sequence: CASSRPGTGRYNEQFF.